The 32 T cell receptor beta chains reported below all come from one sample, sequenced in a study of T cells in Graves' hyperthyroidism and ophthalmopathy. Using RNA transcripts as the source, TCR beta CDR3 regions were amplified. With the HTBI primer set, the TCR CDR3 went through a first round of RT-PCR. MiXCR, run by TCRdb on the multiplex PCR reads, gives a single entry per CDR3 protein. Here the sample spans approximately 640,000 distinct CDR3 sequences, around 16% being singletons. Sequencing input: blood. The receptors stem from a young woman with Graves' hyperthyroidism.

This rearrangement joins TRBV28 to TRBJ1-1, with 10 bases identical to TRBD1. CDR1 MDHEN and CDR2 SYDVKM come from the germline V gene. V gave up 3 bases and J gave up 3 bases; unmatched junction bases: 4. This CDR3 spans 15 amino acids. CDR3 residues: CASSLTGGGDTEAFF. In DNA, the CDR3 is TGTGCCAGCAGTTTGACAGGGGGCGGGGACACTGAAGCTTTCTTT.

Many counts were recorded for this clonotype. The rearrangement joins TRBV18 to TRBJ2-7; no firm D call. Per the germline V gene, CDR1 is KGHSH and CDR2 is LQKENI. V lost 3 bases to trimming and J lost 6 bases, with 12 bases between them. The CDR3 covers 13 residues. Here the CDR3 reads CASSPGIGSEQYF. CDR3 nucleotides: TGTGCCAGCTCACCGGGGATCGGGTCCGAGCAGTACTTC.

This clonotype was counted ten times or more. The genes are TRBV12-3 or TRBV12-4 and TRBJ1-1; no clear D. The CDR3 length is 13 residues. V shed 5 bases and J shed 3 bases, with 10 bases lying between them. CDR3 in amino acids: CASSIQRYTEAFF. CDR3 nucleotide sequence: TGTGCCAGCAGTATCCAGAGGTACACTGAAGCTTTCTTT.

This clonotype came up many times. The chain is built from TRBV28 and TRBJ2-7; 8 bases are a match to TRBD1. This CDR3 spans 14 amino acids. J gave up 0 bases and V 6 bases, and 4 bases lay outside the gene matches. Germline-derived CDR1 and CDR2 are MDHEN and SYDVKM. The CDR3 is CASSQGATSYEQYF. For the CDR3, the DNA is TGTGCCAGCAGCCAGGGGGCCACCTCCTACGAGCAGTACTTC.

This clonotype was observed many times. The chain combines TRBV7-9 with TRBJ1-2; 9 bases line up with TRBD1. Looked up from germline, CDR1 is SEHNR and CDR2 is FQNEAQ (reference sequence). The V and J ends lost 7 bases and 12 bases, in that order; junction bases with no gene match: 12. The CDR3 is made up of 13 amino acids. The CDR3 nucleotides read TGTGCCAGCACCTTGGCGGGGACAGGGTTCGACACCTTC. It specifies CASTLAGTGFDTF.

The rearrangement links TRBV27 to TRBJ2-7, with D possibly matching TRBD2 (5 bases). The CDR3 length is 13 residues. The V gene lost 4 bases and the J gene lost 5 bases, with 12 bases spanning the gap. Germline V gives CDR1 MNHEY, CDR2 SMNVEV (reference sequence). CDR3 amino acids: CASSWGVLDEQYF. The DNA of the CDR3 is TGTGCCAGCAGTTGGGGAGTTCTCGACGAGCAGTACTTC.

This clonotype appeared once. The J gene is TRBJ2-1, the V gene TRBV4-2; 9 bases match TRBD1. In germline, CDR1 is LGHNA, CDR2 YNFKEQ. The V segment lost 1 base and the J segment 8 bases; nucleotides outside the gene matches: 6. This CDR3 comprises 15 residues. For the CDR3, the DNA is TGTGCCAGCAGCCAAGCCGCAACAGGGGGCTATGAGCAGTTCTTC. It yields the protein CASSQAATGGYEQFF.

There are many counts of this clonotype. V is TRBV7-2 and J is TRBJ2-7; D possibly corresponds to TRBD2 (6 bases). CDR1 SGHTA and CDR2 FQGNSA come from the germline V gene. With 3 bases removed from V and 1 base from J, the gap between germline ends came to 22 bases. The CDR3 is 18 amino acids. CDR3: CASSFPMWRGKGSYEQYF. In DNA, the CDR3 is TGTGCCAGCAGCTTCCCAATGTGGCGGGGAAAGGGATCCTACGAGCAGTACTTC.

This rearrangement joins TRBV5-1 to TRBJ2-2; tentatively, D is TRBD1 (5 bases). CDR3 length equals 13 residues. V was shortened by 3 bases and J by 8 bases, with 11 bases between the two germline ends. Per the germline V gene, CDR1 is SGHRS and CDR2 is YFSETQ. CDR3 loop: CASSSDIVGELFF. CDR3 nucleotide sequence: TGCGCCAGCAGCTCGGACATAGTTGGGGAGCTGTTTTTT.

The rearrangement joins TRBV20-1 to TRBJ2-3; 9 positions agree with TRBD1. Germline loops: CDR1 DFQATT, CDR2 SNEGSKA (reference sequence). J lost 4 bases, V lost 5 bases, and 7 bases had no gene match. The CDR3 consists of 14 residues. The CDR3 DNA sequence: TGCAGTGCTCAACAGGGGGCAGGAGCAGATACGCAGTATTTT. Translation: CSAQQGAGADTQYF.

Many counts were recorded for this clonotype. This chain uses TRBV3-1 with TRBJ2-7; no definite D call. Germline V CDR1 and CDR2: LGHDT, YNNKEL (reference sequence). CDR3 length: 13 residues. V lost 5 bases and J 4 bases, leaving 12 bases between the germline ends. The CDR3: CASSSPIGYEQYF. CDR3 nucleotides: TGTGCCAGCAGCTCCCCAATCGGATACGAGCAGTACTTC.

This clonotype was seen ten or more times. The chain is built from TRBV18 and TRBJ2-5; D unresolved. The CDR3 runs 12 residues. V lost 3 bases and J 2 bases, leaving 4 bases between the germline ends. CDR1 and CDR2 (germline): KGHSH, LQKENI. The CDR3 nucleotides are TGTGCCAGCTCACCCCAGCAAGAGACCCAGTACTTC. The encoded protein is CASSPQQETQYF.

The chain uses TRBV2 and TRBJ1-3; unclear D gene. Per germline, CDR1 SNHLY and CDR2 FYNNEI. Trimming stripped 8 bases from V and 7 bases from J, with 6 bases between. The CDR3 has 10 amino acids. The CDR3 sequence: CASVRNTIYF. The CDR3 DNA follows: TGTGCCAGCGTTAGGAACACCATATATTTT.

Many counts were recorded for this clonotype. The V and J genes are TRBV28 and TRBJ1-5, with a tentative D call TRBD1 (6 bases). CDR1 and CDR2 (germline): MDHEN, SYDVKM. The CDR3 extends over 14 amino acids. V was cut by 5 bases and J by 4 bases, with 12 bases left in between. The CDR3 is CASSTGTLNQPQHF. The CDR3 DNA reads as TGTGCCAGCAGTACCGGGACACTTAATCAGCCCCAGCATTTT.

In its sample, this clonotype was seen many times. This rearrangement joins TRBV12-3 or TRBV12-4 to TRBJ1-1; no clear D gene. With 3 bases removed from V and 0 bases from J, the gap between germline ends came to 8 bases. The CDR3 spans 14 residues. CDR3 DNA: TGTGCCAGCAGTTTTTCACCTGTGAACACTGAAGCTTTCTTT. This sequence encodes CASSFSPVNTEAFF.

The rearrangement joins TRBV3-1 to TRBJ2-2; maybe TRBD1 (6 bases). In germline, CDR1 is LGHDT, CDR2 YNNKEL (reference sequence). This CDR3 comprises 18 residues. V was cut by 3 bases and J by 2 bases, with 19 bases left in between. The DNA for the CDR3 is TGTGCCAGCAGCCATTTTTTGCATGGGGACAAAAACACCGGGGAGCTGTTTTTT. Translating gives CASSHFLHGDKNTGELFF.

This clonotype was seen repeatedly, ten times or more. The chain has TRBV3-1 and TRBJ2-1, with 9 nucleotides matching TRBD2. The CDR3 is 15 residues long. Germline lookup yields CDR1 LGHDT and CDR2 YNNKEL (reference sequence). With 5 bases clipped from V and 5 bases from J, the junction kept 7 bases outside the gene matches. The DNA for the CDR3 is TGTGCCAGCAGCTATAGCGGGAGACGCGACAATGAGCAGTTCTTC. Protein sequence: CASSYSGRRDNEQFF.

In this sample, this clonotype turned up many times. The chain has TRBV4-1 and TRBJ2-7; TRBD2 agrees at 9 bases. This CDR3 is 15 amino acids long. Germline V gene sequence: CDR1 MGHRA, CDR2 YSYEKL. V was clipped by 2 bases and J by 1 base; unmatched bases: 3. The CDR3 spells CASSQPGLASYEQYF. CDR3 DNA: TGCGCCAGCAGCCAACCCGGACTAGCGTCCTACGAGCAGTACTTC.

This chain joins TRBV20-1 and TRBJ1-1, with TRBD1 as a possible D gene (5 bases). Germline V gene lookup returns CDR1 DFQATT and CDR2 SNEGSKA (reference sequence). CDR3 length: 13 amino acids. V was clipped by 7 bases and J by 0 bases, with 12 bases between them. The CDR3 DNA sequence: TGCAGTGTTCCGGGACGGTTGAACACTGAAGCTTTCTTT. Translation gives CSVPGRLNTEAFF.

This clonotype was seen only a few times. The V and J genes are TRBV9 and TRBJ2-7; possible D gene TRBD1, 6 bases. Germline-derived CDR1 and CDR2 are SGDLS and YYNGEE. CDR3 length equals 14 residues. Trimming shortened V by 0 bases and J by 2 bases, and 9 bases separated the two germline ends. CDR3 nucleotide sequence: TGTGCCAGCAGCGTAGGACAGGATACCTACGAGCAGTACTTC. The encoded protein is CASSVGQDTYEQYF.

This clonotype was observed a handful of times. The chain joins TRBV11-2 to TRBJ2-1; the match to TRBD2 covers 8 bases. With V trimmed by 7 bases and J by 5 bases, 13 bases remained unmatched. Germline lookup yields CDR1 SGHAT and CDR2 FQNNGV. The CDR3 contains 16 residues. The CDR3 sequence is CASTARTGLANNEQFF. In DNA, the CDR3 is TGTGCCAGCACCGCCCGCACCGGACTAGCAAACAATGAGCAGTTCTTC.

This clonotype turned up a few times. The chain links TRBV20-1 to TRBJ2-3, with 10 bases matching TRBD2. The CDR3 has 16 amino acids. Unmatched junction bases numbered 5, after V lost 0 bases and J lost 2 bases. The germline CDR1 and CDR2 sequences are DFQATT and SNEGSKA (reference sequence). CDR3 sequence: CSARDRLAGSTDTQYF. The DNA for the CDR3 is TGCAGTGCTAGAGACAGACTAGCGGGTTCCACAGATACGCAGTATTTT.

Notes on this clonotype: This may come from a read error, since a much larger clone is one base off. The V call is TRBV6-2 or TRBV6-3, the J call TRBJ2-7; no clear D. CDR3 size: 14 residues. The germline V gene encodes CDR1 MNHEY and CDR2 SVGEGT. The CDR3 is CASSYERISYGQYF. The CDR3 DNA is TGTGCCAGCAGTTATGAACGGATCTCCTACGGGCAGTACTTC.

In this sample, this clonotype turned up many times. The chain is built from TRBV2 and TRBJ2-7; 10 nucleotides agree with TRBD1. The V and J ends lost 9 bases and 3 bases, in that order; junction bases with no gene match: 8. The CDR3 sequence is 14 residues long. Germline lookup yields CDR1 SNHLY and CDR2 FYNNEI. CDR3 nucleotides: TGTGCCAGTCTCCGGGACAGGGGTAACTACGAGCAGTACTTC. Amino acid sequence: CASLRDRGNYEQYF.

This clonotype was seen at least ten times. CDR3 loop: CASSQEHGKPGVGDTQYF. The CDR3 DNA is TGTGCCAGCAGCCAAGAACACGGGAAGCCCGGGGTGGGAGATACGCAGTATTTT. This chain connects TRBV14 to TRBJ2-3; TRBD2 is a possible D gene (5 bases). Germline V gene sequence: CDR1 SGHDN, CDR2 FVKESK. The V end lost 0 bases, the J end lost 5 bases, and 21 bases lay between the germline ends. The length of the CDR3 is 18 residues.

This clonotype was picked up a small number of times. This chain connects TRBV7-3 to TRBJ1-1; TRBD1 is a possible D gene (6 bases). The CDR3 is 14 residues long. The ends were cut back, 5 bases at V and 10 bases at J, with 20 bases in the middle. Germline V gives CDR1 SGHTA, CDR2 FQGTGA. CDR3 DNA sequence: TGTGCCAGCAGCCCTACCTCGGGGGGCCCGGGAGCTTTCTTT. Amino acid sequence: CASSPTSGGPGAFF.

Many counts were recorded for this clonotype. This chain joins TRBV28 and TRBJ2-7; unclear D gene. The ends were cut back, 4 bases at V and 0 bases at J, with 13 bases in the middle. Germline-derived CDR1 and CDR2 are MDHEN and SYDVKM. CDR3 length: 15 residues. The CDR3 loop reads CASSSLPRSSYEQYF. In DNA, the CDR3 is TGTGCCAGCAGTTCCTTGCCCCGCTCCTCCTACGAGCAGTACTTC.

This clonotype has more than one count but fewer than ten. The chain joins TRBV2 to TRBJ1-5; a possible D gene is TRBD1 (5 bases). CDR1 is SNHLY, CDR2 FYNNEI, per germline. V was cut by 5 bases and J by 11 bases, with 28 bases left in between. CDR3 size: 17 residues. The CDR3 DNA sequence: TGTGCCAGCAGTCCCGGTCGTCTTACAGGCCCTCCTCTGGCCCAGCATTTT. Its protein is CASSPGRLTGPPLAQHF. The entire variable domain, with the rest obtained from reference TRBV2 and TRBJ1-5, is as follows: EPEVTQTPSHQVTQMGQEVILRCVPISNHLYFYWYRQILGQKVEFLVSFYNNEISEKSEIFDDQFSVERPDGSNFTLKIRSTKLEDSAMYFCASSPGRLTGPPLAQHFGDGTRLSIL.

The chain carries TRBV20-1 and TRBJ2-7; D unclear. Germline V gives CDR1 DFQATT, CDR2 SNEGSKA (reference sequence). The V end was cut by 1 base, the J end by 2 bases, with 9 bases between. The CDR3 has 13 amino acids. The CDR3 region is CSARAPAAYEQYF. In DNA, the CDR3 is TGCAGTGCTAGAGCCCCCGCGGCCTACGAGCAGTACTTC.

The chain carries TRBV5-5 and TRBJ2-1; 11 bases align to TRBD2. In germline, CDR1 is SGHKS, CDR2 YYEKEE (reference sequence). Unmatched junction bases numbered 7, after V lost 4 bases and J lost 4 bases. There are 16 residues in the CDR3. The CDR3 sequence: CASSPTTSGTYNEQFF. Here the CDR3 DNA reads TGTGCCAGCAGCCCAACGACTAGCGGGACGTACAATGAGCAGTTCTTC.

This chain links TRBV11-3 with TRBJ2-5; 7 bases are shared with TRBD1. CDR3 length: 16 amino acids. The J segment lost 4 bases and the V segment lost 4 bases, leaving 12 bases of the junction unmatched. CDR1 SGHNT and CDR2 YENEEA come from the germline V gene. The CDR3 loop reads CASSSDADRLGETQYF. The CDR3 nucleotides read TGTGCCAGCAGCTCAGACGCGGACAGGCTAGGAGAGACCCAGTACTTC.

This clonotype appeared many times. This chain links TRBV5-1 with TRBJ1-1; perhaps TRBD1 as D (5 bases). CDR1 is SGHRS and CDR2 is YFSETQ in the germline V gene. With 0 bases removed from V and 4 bases from J, the gap between germline ends came to 10 bases. The CDR3 runs to 14 residues. CDR3 sequence (DNA): TGCGCCAGCAGCTTGGAAGGGGCGATCACTGAAGCTTTCTTT. Its translation is CASSLEGAITEAFF.